This record concerns one T cell receptor (beta chain) sequence. Its target is not known. Germline V lookup: CDR1 MNHNY, CDR2 SVGAGI (reference sequence). The V gene end was trimmed by 5 bases and the J gene end by 4 bases; junction bases not matched to a gene: 6. This CDR3 spans 14 amino acids. This entry comes from a study of shared clonotypes between healthy human individuals. Overall study findings and caveats: Read depth was anticipated to influence clonotype sharing among donors.

The assay was immunoSEQ multiplex PCR, and TCRdb's table has in-frame clones only and misses some. This sample has over a million clones, with approximately 68% found just once. The gene calls are TRBV6-6 and TRBJ2-5, with TRBD2 identical over 8 bases. The material sequenced was memory CD4+ T cells sorted from blood. The subset: CD45RA-negative fraction. The sequence was obtained from a man between 18 and 29 years old in good health. CDR3 sequence (DNA): TGTGCCAGCAGTCGAGCGGGAGTGGGAGAGACCCAGTACTTC. This codes for CASSRAGVGETQYF.